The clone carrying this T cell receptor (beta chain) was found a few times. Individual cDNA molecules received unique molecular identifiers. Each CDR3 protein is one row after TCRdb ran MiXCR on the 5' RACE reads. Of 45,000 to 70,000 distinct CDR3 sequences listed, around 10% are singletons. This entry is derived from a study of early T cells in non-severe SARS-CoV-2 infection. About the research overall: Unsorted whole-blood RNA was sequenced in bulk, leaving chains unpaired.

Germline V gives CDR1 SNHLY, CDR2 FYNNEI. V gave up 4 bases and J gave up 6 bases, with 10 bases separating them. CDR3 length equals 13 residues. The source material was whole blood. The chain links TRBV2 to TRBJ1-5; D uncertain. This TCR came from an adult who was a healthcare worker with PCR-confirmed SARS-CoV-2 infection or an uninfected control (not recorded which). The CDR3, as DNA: TGTGCCAGCAGTGGACTTGGCGGTCAGCCCCAGCATTTT. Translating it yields CASSGLGGQPQHF.